This TCR beta chain was captured in a study of T-cell memory formation after mild COVID-19. Study-level points and caveats: CD4+ contracting clones were found mainly in CM and EM, and CD8+ ones in EMRA.

This CDR3 region has 15 residues. CDR1 and CDR2 (germline): SGHKS, YYEKEE (reference sequence). Trimming pared 0 bases from V and 7 bases from J, leaving 14 bases between. 5'RACE primed from the constant segment yielded TCR alpha and TCR beta cDNA libraries bearing sample barcodes and UMIs. One entry per CDR3 protein results from TCRdb running MiXCR on the 5' RACE reads. The sample lists some 300,000 distinct CDR3 sequences; more than 20% were seen once. Regarding this clonotype: Its specificity is unknown.

This chain uses TRBV5-5 with TRBJ2-1; D is perhaps TRBD1 (5 bases). The source material was PBMCs or a T cell subset sorted from them (not recorded which). This TCR derives from a man between 18 and 29 years old who had mild COVID-19 (a few samples of this study predate the infection). Cell type and time point are not known. CDR3 sequence (DNA): TGTGCCAGCAGCTTGGAAGGGCAGGGCTGGAATGAGCAGTTCTTC. It translates to CASSLEGQGWNEQFF. Complete variable domain (other parts from reference TRBV5-5 and TRBJ2-1): DAGVTQSPTHLIKTRGQQVTLRCSPISGHKSVSWYQQVLGQGPQFIFQYYEKEERGRGNFPDRFSARQFPNYSSELNVNALLLGDSALYLCASSLEGQGWNEQFFGPGTRLTVL.